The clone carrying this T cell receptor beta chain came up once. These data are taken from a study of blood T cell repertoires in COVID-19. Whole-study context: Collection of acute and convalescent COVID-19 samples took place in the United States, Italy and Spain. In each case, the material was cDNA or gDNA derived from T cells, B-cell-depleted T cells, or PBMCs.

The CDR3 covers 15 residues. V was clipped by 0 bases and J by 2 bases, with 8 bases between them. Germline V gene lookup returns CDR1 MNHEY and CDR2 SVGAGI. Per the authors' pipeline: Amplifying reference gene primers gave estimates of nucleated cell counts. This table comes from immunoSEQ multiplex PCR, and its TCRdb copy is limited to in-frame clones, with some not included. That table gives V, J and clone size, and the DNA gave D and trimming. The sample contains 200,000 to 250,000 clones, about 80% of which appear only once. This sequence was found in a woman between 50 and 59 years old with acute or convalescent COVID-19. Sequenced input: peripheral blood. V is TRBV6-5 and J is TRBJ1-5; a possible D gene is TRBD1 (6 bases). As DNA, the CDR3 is TGTGCCAGCAGTTACTCCAGACAGGGCAATCAGCCCCAGCATTTT. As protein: CASSYSRQGNQPQHF.